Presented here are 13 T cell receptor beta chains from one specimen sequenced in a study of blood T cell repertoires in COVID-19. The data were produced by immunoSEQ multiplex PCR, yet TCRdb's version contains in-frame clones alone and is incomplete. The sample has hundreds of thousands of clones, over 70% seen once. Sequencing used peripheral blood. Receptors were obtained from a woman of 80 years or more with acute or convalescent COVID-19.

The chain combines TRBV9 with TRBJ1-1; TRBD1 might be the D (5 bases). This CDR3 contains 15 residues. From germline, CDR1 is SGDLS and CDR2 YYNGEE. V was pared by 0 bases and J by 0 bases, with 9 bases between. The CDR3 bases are TGTGCCAGCAGCGTAGGGGGGGTTATGAACACTGAAGCTTTCTTT. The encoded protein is CASSVGGVMNTEAFF. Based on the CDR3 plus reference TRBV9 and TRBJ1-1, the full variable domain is DSGVTQTPKHLITATGQRVTLRCSPRSGDLSVYWYQQSLDQGLQFLIQYYNGEERAKGNILERFSAQQFPDLHSELNLSSLELGDSALYFCASSVGGVMNTEAFFGQGTRLTVV.

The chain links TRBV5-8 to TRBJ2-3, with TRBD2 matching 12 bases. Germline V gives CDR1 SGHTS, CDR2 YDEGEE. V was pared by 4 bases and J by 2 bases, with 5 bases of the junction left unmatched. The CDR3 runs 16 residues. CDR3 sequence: CASSLGTSGFTDTQYF. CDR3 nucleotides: TGTGCCAGCAGCCTTGGGACTAGCGGGTTCACAGATACGCAGTATTTT.

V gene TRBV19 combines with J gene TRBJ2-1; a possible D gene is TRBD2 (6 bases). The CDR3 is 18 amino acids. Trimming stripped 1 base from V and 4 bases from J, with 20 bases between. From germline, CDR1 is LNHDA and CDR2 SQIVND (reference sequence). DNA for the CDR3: TGTGCCAGTAGTATAGGCTCTCTCCCGGGACTCCAATACAATGAGCAGTTCTTC. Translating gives CASSIGSLPGLQYNEQFF.

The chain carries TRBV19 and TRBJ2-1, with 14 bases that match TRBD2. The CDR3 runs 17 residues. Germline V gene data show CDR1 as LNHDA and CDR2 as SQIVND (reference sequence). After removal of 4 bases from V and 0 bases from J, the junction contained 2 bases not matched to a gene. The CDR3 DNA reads TGTGCCAGTAGTAGGACTAGCGGGGGGAGCTCCTACAATGAGCAGTTCTTC. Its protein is CASSRTSGGSSYNEQFF.

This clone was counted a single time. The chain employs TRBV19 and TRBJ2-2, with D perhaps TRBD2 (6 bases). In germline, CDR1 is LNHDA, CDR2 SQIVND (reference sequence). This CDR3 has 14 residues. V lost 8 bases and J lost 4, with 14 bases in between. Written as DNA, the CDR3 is TGTGCCAGTGGGGGGAAGCAATTCACCGGGGAGCTGTTTTTT. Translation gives CASGGKQFTGELFF.

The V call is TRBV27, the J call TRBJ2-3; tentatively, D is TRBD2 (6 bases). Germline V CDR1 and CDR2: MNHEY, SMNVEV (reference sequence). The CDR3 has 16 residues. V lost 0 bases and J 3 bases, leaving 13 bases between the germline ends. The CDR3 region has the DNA TGTGCCAGCAGTTTATCCCGGAGGGCCAGGACAGATACGCAGTATTTT. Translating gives CASSLSRRARTDTQYF.

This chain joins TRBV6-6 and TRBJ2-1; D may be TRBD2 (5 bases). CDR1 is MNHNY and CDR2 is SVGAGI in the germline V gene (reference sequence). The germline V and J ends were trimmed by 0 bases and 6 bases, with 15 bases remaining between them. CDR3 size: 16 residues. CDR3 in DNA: TGTGCCAGCAGTTACTCGAATTTTCCTGAGGGCAATGAGCAGTTCTTC. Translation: CASSYSNFPEGNEQFF.

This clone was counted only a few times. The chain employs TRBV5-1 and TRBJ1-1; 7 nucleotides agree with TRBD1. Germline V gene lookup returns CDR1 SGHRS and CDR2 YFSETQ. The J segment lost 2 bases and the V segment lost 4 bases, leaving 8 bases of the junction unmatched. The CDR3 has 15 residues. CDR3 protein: CASSVGTVINTEAFF. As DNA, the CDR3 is TGCGCCAGCAGCGTCGGGACAGTTATCAACACTGAAGCTTTCTTT.

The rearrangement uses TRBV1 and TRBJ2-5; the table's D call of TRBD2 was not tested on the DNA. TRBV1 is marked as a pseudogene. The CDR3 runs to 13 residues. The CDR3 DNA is TGCACCAGAATGACTAGCGGGGCGGAGACCCAGTACTTC. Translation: CTRMTSGAETQYF.

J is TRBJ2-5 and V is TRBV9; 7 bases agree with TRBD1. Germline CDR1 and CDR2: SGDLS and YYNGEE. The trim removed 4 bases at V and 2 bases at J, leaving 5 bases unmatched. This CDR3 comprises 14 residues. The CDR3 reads CASSFRQGQETQYF. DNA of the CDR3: TGTGCCAGCAGCTTCCGACAGGGACAAGAGACCCAGTACTTC.

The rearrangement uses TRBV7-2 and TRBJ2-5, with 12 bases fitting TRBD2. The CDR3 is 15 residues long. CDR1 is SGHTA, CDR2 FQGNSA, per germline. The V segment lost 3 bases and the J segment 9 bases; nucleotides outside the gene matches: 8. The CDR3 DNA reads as TGTGCCAGCAGCTTGACTAGCGGGGGCCCACGGGCCCAGTACTTC. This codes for CASSLTSGGPRAQYF.

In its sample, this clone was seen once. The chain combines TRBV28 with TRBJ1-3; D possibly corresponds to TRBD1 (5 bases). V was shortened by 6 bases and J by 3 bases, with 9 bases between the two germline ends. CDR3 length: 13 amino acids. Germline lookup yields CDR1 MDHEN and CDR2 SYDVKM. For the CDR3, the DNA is TGTGCCAGCAGAGGGGTACTTGGAAACACCATATATTTT. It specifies CASRGVLGNTIYF.

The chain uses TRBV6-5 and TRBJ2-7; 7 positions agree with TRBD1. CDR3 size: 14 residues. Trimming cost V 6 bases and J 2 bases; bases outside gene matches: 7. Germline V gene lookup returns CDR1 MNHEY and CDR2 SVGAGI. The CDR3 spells CASRPTGQTYEQYF. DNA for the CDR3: TGTGCCAGCAGGCCGACGGGACAGACCTACGAGCAGTACTTC.